This T cell receptor beta chain originates from a study of blood T cell repertoires in COVID-19. Study summary: There were acute and convalescent COVID-19 samples, and they came from the United States, Italy and Spain. Sample material is recorded as cDNA or gDNA derived from T cells, B-cell-depleted T cells, or PBMCs.

Germline V gives CDR1 SGHRS, CDR2 YFSETQ. Trimming left V 0 bases short and J 9 bases short, with 7 bases between. The CDR3 sequence is 12 residues long. How the authors handled the data: Using reference gene primer amplification, nucleated cell counts were estimated. Using immunoSEQ multiplex PCR, the repertoire was profiled, and TCRdb retains in-frame clones only, with some absent. V, J and clone size were drawn from that table, and D and trimming were deduced from the DNA. The sample includes approximately 9,600 clones, 80% to 90% of them seen just once. The chain is built from TRBV5-1 and TRBJ2-1; unclear D gene. The receptor was isolated from a human donor in a cohort sampled during active COVID-19. Sequencing was performed on peripheral blood. The CDR3 here is CASSLEAVEQFF. CDR3 nucleotides: TGCGCCAGCAGCTTGGAGGCGGTTGAGCAGTTCTTC.